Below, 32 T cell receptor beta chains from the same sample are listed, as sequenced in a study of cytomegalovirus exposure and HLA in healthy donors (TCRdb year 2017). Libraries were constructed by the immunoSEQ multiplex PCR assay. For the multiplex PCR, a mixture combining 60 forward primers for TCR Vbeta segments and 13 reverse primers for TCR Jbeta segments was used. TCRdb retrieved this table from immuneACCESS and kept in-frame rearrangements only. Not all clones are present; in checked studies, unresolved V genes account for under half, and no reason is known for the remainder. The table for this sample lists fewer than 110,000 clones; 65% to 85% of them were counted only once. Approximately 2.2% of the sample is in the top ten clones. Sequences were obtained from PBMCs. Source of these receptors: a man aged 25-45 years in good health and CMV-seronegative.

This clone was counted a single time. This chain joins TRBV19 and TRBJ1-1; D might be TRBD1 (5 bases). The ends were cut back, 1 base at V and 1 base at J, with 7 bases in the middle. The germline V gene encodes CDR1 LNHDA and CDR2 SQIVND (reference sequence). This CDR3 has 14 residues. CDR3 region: CASSIGTPNTEAFF. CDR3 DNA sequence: TGTGCCAGTAGTATAGGGACACCGAACACTGAAGCTTTCTTT.

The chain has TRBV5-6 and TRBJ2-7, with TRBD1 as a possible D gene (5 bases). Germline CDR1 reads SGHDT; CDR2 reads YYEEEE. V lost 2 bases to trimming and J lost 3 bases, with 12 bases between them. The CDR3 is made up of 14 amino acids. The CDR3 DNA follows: TGTGCCAGCAGCTTAAGGGGCCTCGACTACGAGCAGTACTTC. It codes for CASSLRGLDYEQYF.

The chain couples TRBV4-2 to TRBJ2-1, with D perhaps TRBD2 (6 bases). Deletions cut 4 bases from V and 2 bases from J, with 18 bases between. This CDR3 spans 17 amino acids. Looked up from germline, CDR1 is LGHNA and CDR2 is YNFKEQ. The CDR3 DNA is TGTGCCAGCAGCCCCGACGTATCGGGCGGGGCCTACAATGAGCAGTTCTTC. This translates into CASSPDVSGGAYNEQFF.

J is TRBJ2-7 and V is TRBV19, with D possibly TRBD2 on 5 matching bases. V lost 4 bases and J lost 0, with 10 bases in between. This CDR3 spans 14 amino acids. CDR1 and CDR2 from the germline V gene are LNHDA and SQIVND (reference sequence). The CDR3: CASSTVGSSYEQYF. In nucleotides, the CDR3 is TGTGCCAGTAGTACGGTGGGGAGCTCCTACGAGCAGTACTTC.

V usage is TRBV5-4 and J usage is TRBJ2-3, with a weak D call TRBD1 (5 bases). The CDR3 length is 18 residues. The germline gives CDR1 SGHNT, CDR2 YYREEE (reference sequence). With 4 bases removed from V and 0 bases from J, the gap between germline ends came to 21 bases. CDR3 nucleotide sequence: TGTGCCAGCAGCCCCCCCCCATCGACAGACCGAAGCACAGATACGCAGTATTTT. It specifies CASSPPPSTDRSTDTQYF.

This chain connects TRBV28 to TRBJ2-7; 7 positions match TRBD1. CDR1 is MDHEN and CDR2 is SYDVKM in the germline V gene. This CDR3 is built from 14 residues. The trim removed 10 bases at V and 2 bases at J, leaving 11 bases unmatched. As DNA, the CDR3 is TGTGCCACCAACCGCGCCGGGACAGCCTACGAGCAGTACTTC. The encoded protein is CATNRAGTAYEQYF. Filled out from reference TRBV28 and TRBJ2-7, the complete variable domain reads DVKVTQSSRYLVKRTGEKVFLECVQDMDHENMFWYRQDPGLGLRLIYFSYDVKMKEKGDIPEGYSVSREKKERFSLILESASTNQTSMYLCATNRAGTAYEQYFGPGTRLTVT.

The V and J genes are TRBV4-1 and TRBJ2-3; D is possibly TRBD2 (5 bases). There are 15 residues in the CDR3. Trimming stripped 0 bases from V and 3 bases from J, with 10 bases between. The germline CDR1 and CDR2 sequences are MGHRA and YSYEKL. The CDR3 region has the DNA TGCGCCAGCAGCCAAGATTTGAAGCGGACAGATACGCAGTATTTT. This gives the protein CASSQDLKRTDTQYF.

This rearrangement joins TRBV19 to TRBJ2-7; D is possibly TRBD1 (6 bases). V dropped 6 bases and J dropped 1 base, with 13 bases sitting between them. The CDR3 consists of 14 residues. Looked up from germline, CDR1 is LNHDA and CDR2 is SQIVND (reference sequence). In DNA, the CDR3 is TGTGCCAGTAGGGACAACAGGGCTTCCTACGAGCAGTACTTC. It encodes CASRDNRASYEQYF.

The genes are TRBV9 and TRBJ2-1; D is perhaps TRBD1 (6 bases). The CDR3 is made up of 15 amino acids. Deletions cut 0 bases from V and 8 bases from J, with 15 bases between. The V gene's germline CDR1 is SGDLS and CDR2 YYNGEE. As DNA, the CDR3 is TGTGCCAGCAGCGTAGAGGTTTCTGGGGGCCATGAGCAGTTCTTC. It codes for CASSVEVSGGHEQFF.

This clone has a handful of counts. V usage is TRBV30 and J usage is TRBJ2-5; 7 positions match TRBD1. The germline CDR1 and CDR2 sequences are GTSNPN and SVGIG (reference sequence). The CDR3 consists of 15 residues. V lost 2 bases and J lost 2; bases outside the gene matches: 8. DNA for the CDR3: TGTGCCTGGAGTCAATGGAAACAGGGGCAAGAGACCCAGTACTTC. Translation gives CAWSQWKQGQETQYF.

The CDR3 nucleotides are TGCGCCAGCAGCCAAGTGACAGGGACGCAGTATTTT. Protein sequence: CASSQVTGTQYF. The rearrangement links TRBV4-1 to TRBJ2-3; 7 bases are a match to TRBD1. The junction had 1 base not matched to a gene; V was cut back by 1 base and J by 9 bases. CDR1 is MGHRA, CDR2 YSYEKL, per germline. CDR3 length: 12 amino acids.

Here the CDR3 DNA reads TGTGCCAGCAGCCCTCTCGGGACAGAGGTATCACCCCTCCACTTT. Its translation: CASSPLGTEVSPLHF. This chain connects TRBV7-9 to TRBJ1-6, with 7 bases identical to TRBD1. The V gene's germline CDR1 is SEHNR and CDR2 FQNEAQ (reference sequence). J was trimmed by 10 bases and V by 5 bases; bases with no gene match: 11. The CDR3 spans 15 residues.

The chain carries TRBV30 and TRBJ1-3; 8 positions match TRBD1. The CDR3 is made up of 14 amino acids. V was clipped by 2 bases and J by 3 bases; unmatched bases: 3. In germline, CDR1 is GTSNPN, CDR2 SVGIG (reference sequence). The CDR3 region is CAWSQTGVGNTIYF. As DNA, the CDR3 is TGTGCCTGGAGTCAGACAGGGGTTGGAAACACCATATATTTT.

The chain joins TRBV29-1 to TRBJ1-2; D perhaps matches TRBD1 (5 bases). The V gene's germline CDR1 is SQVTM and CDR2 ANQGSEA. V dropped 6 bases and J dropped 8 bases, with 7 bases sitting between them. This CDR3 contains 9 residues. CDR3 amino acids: CSVGGGYTF. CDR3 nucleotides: TGCAGCGTCGGGGGGGGCTACACCTTC.

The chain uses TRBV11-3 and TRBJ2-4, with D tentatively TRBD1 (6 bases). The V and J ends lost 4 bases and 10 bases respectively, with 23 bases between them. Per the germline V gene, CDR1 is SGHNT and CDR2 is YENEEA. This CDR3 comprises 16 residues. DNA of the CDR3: TGTGCCAGCAGCTGGGGCCGGGACACCAAGTTGGGGATTCAGTACTTC. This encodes CASSWGRDTKLGIQYF.

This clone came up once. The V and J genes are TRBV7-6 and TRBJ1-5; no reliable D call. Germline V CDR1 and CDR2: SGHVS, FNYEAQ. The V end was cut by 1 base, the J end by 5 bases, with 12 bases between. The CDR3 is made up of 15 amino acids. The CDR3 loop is CASSLGPTEDQPQHF. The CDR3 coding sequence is TGTGCCAGCAGCTTAGGGCCGACTGAAGATCAGCCCCAGCATTTT.

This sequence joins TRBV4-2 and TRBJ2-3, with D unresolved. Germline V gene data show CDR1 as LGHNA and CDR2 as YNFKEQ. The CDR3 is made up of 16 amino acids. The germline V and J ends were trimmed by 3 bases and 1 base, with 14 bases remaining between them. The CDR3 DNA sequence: TGTGCCAGCAGCCATACCAGTCTCCTAGGCACAGATACGCAGTATTTT. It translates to CASSHTSLLGTDTQYF.

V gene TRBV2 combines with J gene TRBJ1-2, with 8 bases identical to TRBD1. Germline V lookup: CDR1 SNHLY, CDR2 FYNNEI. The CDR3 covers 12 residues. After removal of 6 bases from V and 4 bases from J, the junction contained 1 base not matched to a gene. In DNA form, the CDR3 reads TGTGCCAGCAGCGGGACAGGCTATGGCTACACCTTC. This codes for CASSGTGYGYTF.

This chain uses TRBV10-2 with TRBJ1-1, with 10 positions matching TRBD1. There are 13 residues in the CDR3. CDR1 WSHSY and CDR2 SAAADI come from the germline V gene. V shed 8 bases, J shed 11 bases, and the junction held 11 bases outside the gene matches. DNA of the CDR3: TGCGCCAGCGGGGACCGGGACAGGGGTTATGCTTTCTTT. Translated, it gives CASGDRDRGYAFF.

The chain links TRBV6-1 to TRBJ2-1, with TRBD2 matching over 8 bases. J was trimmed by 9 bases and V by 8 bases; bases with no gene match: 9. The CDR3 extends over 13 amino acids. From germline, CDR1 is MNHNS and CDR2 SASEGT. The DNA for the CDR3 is TGTGCCAGCGTGGTGATAGCGGGGAGTGAGCAGTTCTTC. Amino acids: CASVVIAGSEQFF.

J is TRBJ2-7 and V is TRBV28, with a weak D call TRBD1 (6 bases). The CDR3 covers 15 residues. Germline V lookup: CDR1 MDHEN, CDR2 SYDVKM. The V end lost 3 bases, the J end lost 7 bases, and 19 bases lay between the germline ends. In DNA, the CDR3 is TGTGCCAGCAGTTTCCCCACAGGGTTGATGTGGGAGCAGTACTTC. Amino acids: CASSFPTGLMWEQYF.

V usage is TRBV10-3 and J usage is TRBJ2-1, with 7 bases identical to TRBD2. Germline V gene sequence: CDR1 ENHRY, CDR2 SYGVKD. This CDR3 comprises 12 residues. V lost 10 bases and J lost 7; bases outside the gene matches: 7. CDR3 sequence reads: CATSGGWNEQFF. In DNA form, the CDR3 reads TGTGCCACCTCGGGGGGTTGGAATGAGCAGTTCTTC.

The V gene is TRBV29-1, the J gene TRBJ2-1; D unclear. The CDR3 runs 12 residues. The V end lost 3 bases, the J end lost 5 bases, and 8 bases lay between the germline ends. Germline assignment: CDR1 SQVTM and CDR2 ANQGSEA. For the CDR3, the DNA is TGCAGCGTTGAGGTGACAAACAATGAGCAGTTCTTC. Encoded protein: CSVEVTNNEQFF.

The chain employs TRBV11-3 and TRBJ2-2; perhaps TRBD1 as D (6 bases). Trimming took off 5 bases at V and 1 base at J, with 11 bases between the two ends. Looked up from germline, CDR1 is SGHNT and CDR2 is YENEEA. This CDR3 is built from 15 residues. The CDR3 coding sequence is TGTGCCAGCAGCCACGGGACAATGAACACCGGGGAGCTGTTTTTT. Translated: CASSHGTMNTGELFF.

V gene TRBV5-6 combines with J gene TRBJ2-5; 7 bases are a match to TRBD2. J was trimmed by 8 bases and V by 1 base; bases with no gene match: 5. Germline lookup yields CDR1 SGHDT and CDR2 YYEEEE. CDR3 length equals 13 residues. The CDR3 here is CASSLSGADTQYF. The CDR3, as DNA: TGTGCCAGCAGCTTGAGCGGGGCAGACACCCAGTACTTC.

CDR3 sequence reads: CASTLVSDTPYGYTF. Written as DNA, the CDR3 is TGTGCCAGTACCCTCGTTTCGGACACCCCCTATGGCTACACCTTC. The V and J genes are TRBV19 and TRBJ1-2; D might be TRBD1 (5 bases). This CDR3 spans 15 amino acids. V lost 7 bases and J lost 4, with 19 bases in between. Germline V gene sequence: CDR1 LNHDA, CDR2 SQIVND (reference sequence).

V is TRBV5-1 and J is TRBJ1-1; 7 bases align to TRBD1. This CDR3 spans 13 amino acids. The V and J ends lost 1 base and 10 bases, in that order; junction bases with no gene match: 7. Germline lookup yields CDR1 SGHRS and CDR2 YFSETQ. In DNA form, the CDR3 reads TGCGCCAGCAGCTTGAATAGGGGGCGGGCAGCTTTCTTT. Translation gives CASSLNRGRAAFF.

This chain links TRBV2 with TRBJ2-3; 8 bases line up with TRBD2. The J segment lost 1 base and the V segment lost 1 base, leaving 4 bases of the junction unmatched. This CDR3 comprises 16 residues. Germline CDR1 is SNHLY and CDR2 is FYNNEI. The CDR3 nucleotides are TGTGCCAGCAGTGAAGGTCCGGGAGGGGGCACAGATACGCAGTATTTT. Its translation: CASSEGPGGGTDTQYF.

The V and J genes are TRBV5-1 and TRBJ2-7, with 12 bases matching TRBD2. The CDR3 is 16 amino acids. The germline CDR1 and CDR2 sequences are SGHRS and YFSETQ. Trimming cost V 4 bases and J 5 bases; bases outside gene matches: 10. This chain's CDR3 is CASSLAGGPGINEQYF. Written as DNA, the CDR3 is TGCGCCAGCAGCCTAGCGGGAGGGCCTGGAATCAACGAGCAGTACTTC.

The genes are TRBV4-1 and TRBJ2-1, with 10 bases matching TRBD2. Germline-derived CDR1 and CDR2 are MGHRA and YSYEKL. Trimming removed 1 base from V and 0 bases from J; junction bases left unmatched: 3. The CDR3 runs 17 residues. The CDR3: CASSQGQRGGSYNEQFF. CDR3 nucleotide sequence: TGCGCCAGCAGCCAAGGTCAGCGGGGGGGCTCCTACAATGAGCAGTTCTTC.

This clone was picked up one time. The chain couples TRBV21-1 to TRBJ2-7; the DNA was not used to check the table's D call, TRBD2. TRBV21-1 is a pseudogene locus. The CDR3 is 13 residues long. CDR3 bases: TGTGCCAGCACCATGCAGGAGGGAAGCGAGCAGTACTTC. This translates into CASTMQEGSEQYF.

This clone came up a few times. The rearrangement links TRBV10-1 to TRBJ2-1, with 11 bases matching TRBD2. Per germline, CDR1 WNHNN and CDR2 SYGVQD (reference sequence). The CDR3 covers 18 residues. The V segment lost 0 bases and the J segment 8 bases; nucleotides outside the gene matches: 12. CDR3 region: CASSESGLADFWLDEQFF. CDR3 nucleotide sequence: TGCGCCAGCAGTGAGTCGGGACTAGCGGATTTTTGGTTGGATGAGCAGTTCTTC.